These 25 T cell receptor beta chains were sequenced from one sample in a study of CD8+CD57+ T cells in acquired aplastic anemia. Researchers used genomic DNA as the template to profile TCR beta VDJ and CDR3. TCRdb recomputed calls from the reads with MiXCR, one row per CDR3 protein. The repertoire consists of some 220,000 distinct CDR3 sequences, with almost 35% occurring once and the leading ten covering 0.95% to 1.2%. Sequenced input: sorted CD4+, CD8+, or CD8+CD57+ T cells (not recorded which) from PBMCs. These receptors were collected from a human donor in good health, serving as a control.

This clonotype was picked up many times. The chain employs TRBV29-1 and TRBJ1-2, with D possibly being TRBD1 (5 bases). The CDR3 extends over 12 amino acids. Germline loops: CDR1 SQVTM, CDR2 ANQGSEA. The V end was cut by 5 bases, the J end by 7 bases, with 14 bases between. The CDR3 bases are TGCAGCGTTCGACGGGGACTGGGTGGCTACACCTTC. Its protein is CSVRRGLGGYTF.

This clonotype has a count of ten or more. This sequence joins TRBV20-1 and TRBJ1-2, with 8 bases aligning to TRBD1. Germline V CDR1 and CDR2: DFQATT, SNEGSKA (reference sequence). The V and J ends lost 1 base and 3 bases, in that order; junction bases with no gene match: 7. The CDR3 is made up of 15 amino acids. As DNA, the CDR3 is TGCAGTGCTAGAGTCCCGGACAGGGCGGACTATGGCTACACCTTC. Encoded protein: CSARVPDRADYGYTF.

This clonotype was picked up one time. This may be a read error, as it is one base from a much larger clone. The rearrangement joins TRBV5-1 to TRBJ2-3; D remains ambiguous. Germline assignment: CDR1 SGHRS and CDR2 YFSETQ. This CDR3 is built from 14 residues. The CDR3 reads CVSSLSVYTDTQYF. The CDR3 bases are TGCGTCAGCAGCTTAAGCGTCTACACAGATACGCAGTATTTT. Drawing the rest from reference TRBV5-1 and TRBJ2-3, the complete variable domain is KAGVTQTPRYLIKTRGQQVTLSCSPISGHRSVSWYQQTPGQGLQFLFEYFSETQRNKGNFPGRFSGRQFSNSRSEMNVSTLELGDSALYLCVSSLSVYTDTQYFGPGTRLTVL.

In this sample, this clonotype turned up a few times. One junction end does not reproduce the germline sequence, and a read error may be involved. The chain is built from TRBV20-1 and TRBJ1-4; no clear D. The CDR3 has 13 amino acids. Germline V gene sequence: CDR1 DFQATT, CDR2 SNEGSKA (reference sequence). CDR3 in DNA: TGCGGTGCCCCCAGTGGCGGTAATGAAAAACTGTTTTTT. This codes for CGAPSGGNEKLFF.

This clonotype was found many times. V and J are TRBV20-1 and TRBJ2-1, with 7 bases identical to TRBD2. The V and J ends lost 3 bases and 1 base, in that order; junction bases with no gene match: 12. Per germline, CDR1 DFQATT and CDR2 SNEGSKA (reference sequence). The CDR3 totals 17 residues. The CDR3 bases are TGCAGTGCTAGGACGGTTGGGCGGGAGCCTTCCTACAATGAGCAGTTCTTC. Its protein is CSARTVGREPSYNEQFF.

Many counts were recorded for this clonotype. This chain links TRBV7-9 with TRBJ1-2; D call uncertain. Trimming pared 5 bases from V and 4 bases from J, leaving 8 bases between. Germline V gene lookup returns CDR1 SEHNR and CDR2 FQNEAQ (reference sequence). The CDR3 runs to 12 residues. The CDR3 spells CASSIRTYGYTF. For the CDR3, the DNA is TGTGCCAGCAGCATTAGGACCTATGGCTACACCTTC.

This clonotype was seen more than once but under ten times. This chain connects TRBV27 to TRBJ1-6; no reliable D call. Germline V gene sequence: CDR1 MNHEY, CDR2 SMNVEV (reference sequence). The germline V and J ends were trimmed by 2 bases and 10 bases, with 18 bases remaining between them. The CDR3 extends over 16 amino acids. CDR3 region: CASSLLLFGLSSPLHF. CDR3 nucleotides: TGTGCCAGCAGTTTACTACTTTTTGGGCTTAGCTCACCCCTCCACTTT.

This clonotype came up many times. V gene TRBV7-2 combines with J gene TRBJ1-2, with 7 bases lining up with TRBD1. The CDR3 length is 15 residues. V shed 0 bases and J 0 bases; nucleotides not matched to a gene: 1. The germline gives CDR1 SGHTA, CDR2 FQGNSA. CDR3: CASSLAGQTNYGYTF. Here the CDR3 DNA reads TGTGCCAGCAGCTTAGCGGGACAGACTAACTATGGCTACACCTTC.

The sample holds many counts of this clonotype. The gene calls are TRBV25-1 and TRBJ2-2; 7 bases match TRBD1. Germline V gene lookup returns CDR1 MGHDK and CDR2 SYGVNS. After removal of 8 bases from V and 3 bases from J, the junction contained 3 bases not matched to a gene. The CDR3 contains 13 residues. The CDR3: CASSRGHTGELFF. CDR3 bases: TGTGCCAGCTCTAGGGGGCACACCGGGGAGCTGTTTTTT.

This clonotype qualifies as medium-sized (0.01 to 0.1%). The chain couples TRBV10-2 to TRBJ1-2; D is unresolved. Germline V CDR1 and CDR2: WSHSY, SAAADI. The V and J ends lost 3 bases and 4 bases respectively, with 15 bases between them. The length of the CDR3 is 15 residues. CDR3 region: CASSDLVREPYGYTF. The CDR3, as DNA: TGCGCCAGCAGTGATTTAGTTAGGGAACCCTATGGCTACACCTTC.

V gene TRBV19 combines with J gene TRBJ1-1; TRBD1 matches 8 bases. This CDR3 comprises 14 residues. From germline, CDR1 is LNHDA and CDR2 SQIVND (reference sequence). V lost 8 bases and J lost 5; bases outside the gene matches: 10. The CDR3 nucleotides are TGTGCCAGTGGACCCAGGACAGGGCCAACTGAAGCTTTCTTT. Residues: CASGPRTGPTEAFF.

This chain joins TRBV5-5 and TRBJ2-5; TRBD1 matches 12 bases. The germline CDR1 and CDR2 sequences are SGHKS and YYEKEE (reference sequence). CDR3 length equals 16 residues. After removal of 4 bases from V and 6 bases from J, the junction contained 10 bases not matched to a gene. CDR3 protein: CASSQIFRDRGQTQYF. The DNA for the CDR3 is TGTGCCAGCAGCCAAATATTCCGGGACAGGGGGCAGACCCAGTACTTC.

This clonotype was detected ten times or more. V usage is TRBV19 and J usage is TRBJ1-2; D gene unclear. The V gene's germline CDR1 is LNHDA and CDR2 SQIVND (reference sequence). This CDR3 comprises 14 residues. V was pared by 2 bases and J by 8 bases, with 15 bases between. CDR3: CASSIKSDGPGYTF. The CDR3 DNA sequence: TGTGCCAGTAGTATAAAATCGGACGGCCCAGGCTACACCTTC.

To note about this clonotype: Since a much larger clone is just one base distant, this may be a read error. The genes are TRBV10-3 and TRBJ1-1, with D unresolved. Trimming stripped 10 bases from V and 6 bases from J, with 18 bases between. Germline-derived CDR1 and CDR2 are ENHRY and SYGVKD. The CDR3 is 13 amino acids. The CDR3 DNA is TGTGCCAGCGGTTACTTCGTAATCCCTGAAGCTTTCTTT. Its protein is CASGYFVIPEAFF.

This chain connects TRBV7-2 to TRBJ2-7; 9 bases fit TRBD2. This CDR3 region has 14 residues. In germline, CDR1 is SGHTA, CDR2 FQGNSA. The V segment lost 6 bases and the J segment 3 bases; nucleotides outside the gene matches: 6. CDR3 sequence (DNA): TGTGCCAGCAGTACAGCGGGGGGACACTACGAGCAGTACTTC. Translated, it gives CASSTAGGHYEQYF.

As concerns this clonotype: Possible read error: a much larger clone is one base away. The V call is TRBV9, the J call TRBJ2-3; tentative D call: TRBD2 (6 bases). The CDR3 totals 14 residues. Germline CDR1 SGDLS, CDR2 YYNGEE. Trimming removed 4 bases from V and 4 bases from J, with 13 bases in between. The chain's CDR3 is CASSIVWGADTQYF. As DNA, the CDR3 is TGTGCCAGCAGCATAGTTTGGGGGGCAGATACGCAGTATTTT.

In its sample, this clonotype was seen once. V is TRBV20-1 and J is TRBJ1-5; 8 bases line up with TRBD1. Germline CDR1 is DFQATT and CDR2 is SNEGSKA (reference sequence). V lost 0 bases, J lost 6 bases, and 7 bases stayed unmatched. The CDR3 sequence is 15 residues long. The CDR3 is CSARDRGQGGQPQHF. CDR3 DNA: TGCAGTGCTAGAGACCGTGGACAGGGCGGTCAGCCCCAGCATTTT.

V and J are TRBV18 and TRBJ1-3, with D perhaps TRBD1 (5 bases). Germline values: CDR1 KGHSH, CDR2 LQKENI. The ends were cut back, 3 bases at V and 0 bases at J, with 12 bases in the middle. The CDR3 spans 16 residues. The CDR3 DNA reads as TGTGCCAGCTCACCGGGGACGCTGAGCTCTGGAAACACCATATATTTT. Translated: CASSPGTLSSGNTIYF.

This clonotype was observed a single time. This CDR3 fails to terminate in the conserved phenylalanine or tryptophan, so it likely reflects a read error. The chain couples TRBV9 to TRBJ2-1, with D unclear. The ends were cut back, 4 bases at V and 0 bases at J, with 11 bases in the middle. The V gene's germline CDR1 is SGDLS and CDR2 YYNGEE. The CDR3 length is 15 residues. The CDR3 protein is CASSPSVSSYNEQFI. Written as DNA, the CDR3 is TGTGCCAGCAGCCCGAGCGTGTCCTCCTACAATGAGCAGTTCATC.

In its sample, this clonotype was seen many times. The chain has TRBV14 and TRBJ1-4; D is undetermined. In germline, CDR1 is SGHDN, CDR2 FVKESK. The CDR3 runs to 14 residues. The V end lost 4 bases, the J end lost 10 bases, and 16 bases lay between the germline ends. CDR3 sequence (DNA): TGTGCCAGCAGCCCGGGGATGGACGTCGGAAAACTGTTTTTT. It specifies CASSPGMDVGKLFF. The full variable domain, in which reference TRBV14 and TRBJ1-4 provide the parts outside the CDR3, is EAGVTQFPSHSVIEKGQTVTLRCDPISGHDNLYWYRRVMGKEIKFLLHFVKESKQDESGMPNNRFLAERTGGTYSTLKVQPAELEDSGVYFCASSPGMDVGKLFFGSGTQLSVL.

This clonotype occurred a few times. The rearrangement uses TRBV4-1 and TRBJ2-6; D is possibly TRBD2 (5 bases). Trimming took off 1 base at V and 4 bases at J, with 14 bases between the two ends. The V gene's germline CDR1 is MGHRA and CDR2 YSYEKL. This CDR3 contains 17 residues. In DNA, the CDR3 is TGCGCCAGCAGCCAAGCCGTGGGAGTGGGGGGGGCCAACGTCCTGACTTTC. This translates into CASSQAVGVGGANVLTF.

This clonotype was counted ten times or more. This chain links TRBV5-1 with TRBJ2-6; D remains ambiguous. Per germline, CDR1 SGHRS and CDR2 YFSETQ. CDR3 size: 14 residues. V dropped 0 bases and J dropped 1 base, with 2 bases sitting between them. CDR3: CASSLASGANVLTF. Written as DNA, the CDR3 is TGCGCCAGCAGCTTGGCATCTGGGGCCAACGTCCTGACTTTC.

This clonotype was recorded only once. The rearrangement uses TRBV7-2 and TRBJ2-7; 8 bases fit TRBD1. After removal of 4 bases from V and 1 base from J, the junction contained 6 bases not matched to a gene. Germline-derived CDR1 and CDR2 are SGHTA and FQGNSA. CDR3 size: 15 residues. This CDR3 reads CASSSRTGNSYEQYF. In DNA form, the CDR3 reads TGTGCCAGCAGCTCCCGGACAGGGAATTCCTACGAGCAGTACTTC.

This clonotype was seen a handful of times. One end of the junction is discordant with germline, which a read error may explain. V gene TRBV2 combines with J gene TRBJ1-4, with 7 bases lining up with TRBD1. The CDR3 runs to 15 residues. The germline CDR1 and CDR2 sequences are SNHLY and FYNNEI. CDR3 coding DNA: TGCGCCAGCAGCCAAGTCTCCGGGACAGTCGAAAAACTGTTTTTT. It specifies CASSQVSGTVEKLFF.

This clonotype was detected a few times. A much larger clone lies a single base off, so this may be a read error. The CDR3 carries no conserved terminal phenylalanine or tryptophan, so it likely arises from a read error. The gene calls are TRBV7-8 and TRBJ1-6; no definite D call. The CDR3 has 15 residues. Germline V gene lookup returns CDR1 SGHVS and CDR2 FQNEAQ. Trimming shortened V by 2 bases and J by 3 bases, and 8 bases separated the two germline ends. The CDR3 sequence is CASSLSGSYNSPLHL. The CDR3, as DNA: TGTGCCAGCAGCTTATCTGGCAGCTATAATTCACCCCTCCACCTT.